The rows below give T cell receptor beta chains drawn from one sample of a study of T cell responses to AZD1222 COVID-19 vaccine. The table came from immunoSEQ multiplex PCR; TCRdb's copy has only in-frame clones and leaves some out. Among some 150,000 clones listed, approximately 86% were seen once. The sequenced sample was peripheral blood, obtained after recovery from COVID-19. The receptors originated from an adult who had recovered from COVID-19. CDR3s include the opening cysteine and the closing phenylalanine or tryptophan. A D gene is named only where the DNA matches it firmly. A row's size may be missing; if present it is once, few, many or a size class.

V gene,CDR3 length,D gene,clone size,J gene,CDR3 protein,CDR3 DNA
TRBV5-8,13,NA,NA,TRBJ1-2,CASSLIDKRGYTF,TGTGCCAGCAGCTTAATTGATAAACGCGGCTACACCTTC
TRBV5-4,14,NA,NA,TRBJ2-5,CGLGGQSSQETQYF,TGTGGTTTGGGCGGACAGAGTAGTCAAGAGACCCAGTACTTC
TRBV28,14,NA,once,TRBJ2-3,CASNKQGFTDTQYF,TGTGCCAGCAACAAACAGGGTTTCACAGATACGCAGTATTTT
TRBV18,20,TRBD2,NA,TRBJ2-3,CASSPKGRGTSGSQTDTQYF,TGTGCCAGCTCACCTAAGGGTCGGGGGACAAGCGGGAGTCAGACAGATACGCAGTATTTT
TRBV19,17,TRBD1,NA,TRBJ1-5,CASSPWTGQNSNQPQHF,TGTGCCAGTAGTCCCTGGACAGGCCAAAATAGCAATCAGCCCCAGCATTTT
TRBV20-1,8,NA,NA,TRBJ1-2,CSVLGYTF,TGCAGCGTTCTTGGCTACACCTTC
TRBV6-5,15,NA,once,TRBJ1-5,CASSSLGQDNQPQHF,TGTGCCAGCAGTTCCCTGGGACAAGACAATCAGCCCCAGCATTTT
TRBV20-1,11,NA,NA,TRBJ2-7,CSASWVYEQYF,TGCAGTGCTAGTTGGGTGTACGAGCAGTACTTC
TRBV19,16,NA,once,TRBJ1-5,CASSITGQGLNQPQHF,TGTGCCAGTAGTATAACTGGGCAGGGCCTCAATCAGCCCCAGCATTTT
TRBV9,18,TRBD2,NA,TRBJ2-1,CASSVLTDAGGNYNEQFF,TGTGCCAGCAGCGTGCTTACAGATGCGGGAGGGAATTACAATGAGCAGTTCTTC
TRBV5-1,13,NA,NA,TRBJ2-3,CASSLEGTDTQYF,TGCGCCAGCAGCTTGGAGGGAACAGATACGCAGTATTTT
TRBV6-6,14,TRBD1,NA,TRBJ1-2,CASSSAQGAYGYTF,TGTGCCAGCAGCTCCGCCCAGGGGGCATATGGCTACACCTTC
TRBV5-5,13,NA,NA,TRBJ2-7,CASSWDGFYEQYF,TGTGCCAGCAGCTGGGACGGTTTCTACGAGCAGTACTTC
TRBV5-1,14,TRBD2,NA,TRBJ2-7,CASSFLAGGDEQYF,TGCGCCAGCAGCTTTCTAGCGGGAGGGGACGAGCAGTACTTC
TRBV9,13,NA,NA,TRBJ2-7,CASSSETGGEQYF,TGTGCCAGCAGCTCAGAGACGGGCGGCGAGCAGTACTTC
TRBV19,12,TRBD1,NA,TRBJ1-1,CASGGQGVEAFF,TGTGCCAGTGGCGGACAGGGCGTAGAAGCTTTCTTT
TRBV10-1,13,NA,NA,TRBJ2-5,CAKRGGQGETQYF,TGCGCCAAAAGGGGGGGTCAGGGTGAGACCCAGTACTTC
TRBV6-1,12,NA,NA,TRBJ2-3,CASSELGDTQYF,TGTGCCAGCAGTGAACTAGGAGATACGCAGTATTTT
TRBV10-3,12,TRBD2,NA,TRBJ2-1,CAIKGLADEQFF,TGTGCCATCAAGGGACTAGCCGATGAGCAGTTCTTC
TRBV5-1,16,NA,once,TRBJ1-3,CASSKAAQGSGNTIYF,TGCGCCAGCAGCAAAGCGGCACAGGGCTCTGGAAACACCATATATTTT